Listed here are 10 T cell receptor beta chains from one sample, sequenced in a study of identifying expanded T cells in peripheral blood. Repertoires were generated with immunoSEQ multiplex PCR, while TCRdb's copy carries only in-frame clones and drops some. Here the sample spans over 80,000 clones, 75% to 90% being singletons. What was sequenced was blood. Receptor source: a person between 18 and 70 years old in good health.

The chain has TRBV7-8 and TRBJ2-6, with TRBD2 matching 8 bases. V trimming: 5 bases; J trimming: 4 bases; junction bases outside the gene matches: 7. The germline V gene encodes CDR1 SGHVS and CDR2 FQNEAQ. This CDR3 comprises 16 residues. The DNA of the CDR3 is TGTGCCAGCAGCCTTCTGCGGGGGGCGGGGGCCAACGTCCTGACTTTC. It codes for CASSLLRGAGANVLTF.

Only one count was recorded for this clone. One junction end disagrees with the germline gene, perhaps due to a read error. The rearrangement joins TRBV6-5 to TRBJ2-7, with D hard to call. The germline gives CDR1 MNHEY, CDR2 SVGAGI. This CDR3 region has 13 residues. The CDR3 bases are TGTGCCAGCAGTTACTCGAAAGGCAGAGTTTTAGGTTTC. It codes for CASSYSKGRVLGF.

This chain uses TRBV4-3 with TRBJ2-7, with TRBD2 as a possible D gene (6 bases). The germline gives CDR1 LGHNA, CDR2 YSLEER. V lost 1 base, J lost 5 bases, and 18 bases lay in between. The CDR3 is 16 residues long. CDR3 in DNA: TGCGCCAGCAGCCAAGGACCCCCACCGGGGGTGAACGAGCAGTACTTC. Its protein is CASSQGPPPGVNEQYF.

The rearrangement uses TRBV2 and TRBJ1-2, with unresolved D. V lost 6 bases and J lost 2, with 19 bases in between. The CDR3 totals 16 residues. Germline CDR1 and CDR2: SNHLY and FYNNEI. CDR3 sequence reads: CASSNLWDLTNYGYTF. As DNA, the CDR3 is TGTGCCAGCAGCAATTTATGGGATCTGACCAACTATGGCTACACCTTC.

V is TRBV10-2 and J is TRBJ2-3; D is undetermined. V was pared by 3 bases and J by 5 bases, with 3 bases between. CDR3 length: 11 residues. Germline assignment: CDR1 WSHSY and CDR2 SAAADI. The CDR3 nucleotides are TGCGCCAGCAGTGAACGAGATACGCAGTATTTT. This translates into CASSERDTQYF.

This clone appeared once. The chain employs TRBV5-8 and TRBJ1-5, with 7 bases fitting TRBD1. Trimming at V came to 4 bases and at J to 0 bases, leaving 4 bases not matched to a gene. CDR1 is SGHTS and CDR2 is YDEGEE in the germline V gene. CDR3 length: 15 amino acids. CDR3 region: CASSRGQISNQPQHF. The CDR3 region has the DNA TGTGCCAGCAGCCGGGGACAGATTAGCAATCAGCCCCAGCATTTT.

V gene TRBV6-5 combines with J gene TRBJ1-6, with D unresolved. The CDR3 is made up of 13 amino acids. Per germline, CDR1 MNHEY and CDR2 SVGAGI. V lost 2 bases and J 10 bases, leaving 9 bases between the germline ends. The CDR3 protein is CASSYEGRSPLHF. The CDR3 region has the DNA TGTGCCAGCAGTTACGAGGGTCGGTCACCCCTCCACTTT.

This chain uses TRBV7-9 with TRBJ1-1, with 8 nucleotides matching TRBD1. Germline V CDR1 and CDR2: SEHNR, FQNEAQ (reference sequence). This CDR3 is 14 amino acids long. V shed 6 bases and J 4 bases; nucleotides not matched to a gene: 7. The CDR3 reads CASRIGQGGTEAFF. The CDR3 bases are TGTGCCAGCAGGATTGGACAGGGCGGCACTGAAGCTTTCTTT.

In regard to this clone: One end of the junction fails to match germline, which may point to a read error. CDR3 loop: CASSLPGQGPIF. The DNA for the CDR3 is TGCGCCAGCAGCCTCCCCGGACAGGGGCCCATTTTT. The V call is TRBV5-1, the J call TRBJ2-2; 9 nucleotides agree with TRBD1. The CDR3 is 12 residues long. The V gene's germline CDR1 is SGHRS and CDR2 YFSETQ.

The V gene is TRBV5-1, the J gene TRBJ1-4; D remains unclear. The CDR3 totals 12 residues. CDR1 and CDR2 (germline): SGHRS, YFSETQ. The V end lost 4 bases, the J end lost 8 bases, and 9 bases lay between the germline ends. For the CDR3, the DNA is TGCGCCAGCAGCACGGAAGGGGAAAAACTGTTTTTT. Its protein product is CASSTEGEKLFF.